This TCR beta chain was sequenced during a study of blood T cell repertoires in COVID-19. Across the study: T cells, B-cell-depleted T cells, or PBMCs supplied cDNA or gDNA.

Here immunoSEQ multiplex PCR was the method, and the copy in TCRdb shows in-frame clones only, minus some. The sample lists about 260,000 clones, over 80% occurring once. Sample: peripheral blood. The receptor was isolated from a woman aged 40 to 50 with acute or convalescent COVID-19.

The CDR3 is CASSGGSNQPQHF. The CDR3 bases are TGTGCCAGCAGTGGAGGTAGCAATCAGCCCCAGCATTTT. This chain links TRBV6-1 with TRBJ1-5; no clear D. Trimming left V 4 bases short and J 0 bases short, with 4 bases between. The CDR3 covers 13 residues. Germline V lookup: CDR1 MNHNS, CDR2 SASEGT.